This TCR beta chain stems from a study of response to subunit inactivated influenza vaccine. To note about this clonotype: Its antigen is currently unknown.

This CDR3 spans 15 amino acids. The ends were cut back, 1 base at V and 1 base at J, with 9 bases in the middle. Germline CDR1 SGHTA, CDR2 FQGTGA. Study-level points and caveats: It was the authors' suggestion that each seasonal influenza vaccination recruits few new T cells.

TCRdb called the RT-PCR reads again in MiXCR, with one record for every CDR3 protein. The profile covers roughly 500,000 distinct CDR3 sequences, with about 25% appearing a single time and approximately 2% taken by the ten largest. The specimen was CD4+ T cells sorted from PBMCs, collected less than 6 days after vaccination. This receptor was obtained from a man over 45 who received an inactivated influenza vaccine. The rearrangement uses TRBV7-3 and TRBJ2-3; D is unclear. CDR3 in amino acids: CASSLMAGRTDTQYF. The CDR3 DNA reads as TGTGCCAGCAGCTTAATGGCTGGCCGCACAGATACGCAGTATTTT.